The 18 T cell receptor beta chains below were found in one sample sequenced in a study of cytomegalovirus exposure and HLA in healthy donors. This PCR relied on a set of 60 Vbeta primers and 13 Jbeta primers. The assay was immunoSEQ multiplex PCR, and TCRdb's table has in-frame clones only and misses some. The data hold approximately 300,000 clones, with roughly 86% observed a single time. Sequencing was carried out using PBMCs. These receptors originate from a middle-aged woman in good health and CMV-seropositive.

This rearrangement joins TRBV30 to TRBJ2-3; D may be TRBD2 (5 bases). With 3 bases removed from V and 1 base from J, the gap between germline ends came to 8 bases. Per germline, CDR1 GTSNPN and CDR2 SVGIG (reference sequence). The CDR3 runs to 13 residues. The chain's CDR3 is CAWRLGGTDTQYF. The CDR3 nucleotides are TGTGCCTGGAGACTCGGGGGCACAGATACGCAGTATTTT.

This clone occurred a few times. The chain recombines TRBV7-9 with TRBJ2-7; maybe TRBD2 (5 bases). The CDR3 covers 14 residues. V lost 3 bases, J lost 0 bases, and 9 bases lay in between. CDR1 SEHNR and CDR2 FQNEAQ come from the germline V gene (reference sequence). The CDR3 sequence is CASSFSGDSYEQYF. CDR3 DNA sequence: TGTGCCAGCAGCTTTTCCGGGGACTCCTACGAGCAGTACTTC.

The chain couples TRBV10-3 to TRBJ1-2; 7 bases agree with TRBD1. V dropped 1 base and J dropped 6; count of bases not matched to a gene: 8. This CDR3 is 15 amino acids long. The germline V gene encodes CDR1 ENHRY and CDR2 SYGVKD. Here the CDR3 DNA reads TGTGCCATCAGTGAGTGGGACAGCGGACGGAATGGCTACACCTTC. Its protein product is CAISEWDSGRNGYTF.

The rearrangement uses TRBV5-4 and TRBJ1-2; tentatively, D is TRBD1 (6 bases). The CDR3 has 14 residues. CDR1 is SGHNT, CDR2 YYREEE, per germline (reference sequence). V dropped 4 bases and J dropped 7 bases, with 17 bases sitting between them. DNA for the CDR3: TGTGCCAGCAGCCTACATCGGACAGACGGTGGCTACACCTTC. It specifies CASSLHRTDGGYTF.

The V gene is TRBV2, the J gene TRBJ1-1, with 9 positions matching TRBD1. CDR3 size: 15 residues. V trimming: 5 bases; J trimming: 5 bases; junction bases outside the gene matches: 9. In germline, CDR1 is SNHLY, CDR2 FYNNEI. The CDR3 coding sequence is TGTGCCAGCAGTAATGGACAGGGGAGAGGGACTGAAGCTTTCTTT. It is translated as CASSNGQGRGTEAFF.

This rearrangement joins TRBV6-6 to TRBJ2-7, with 7 bases identical to TRBD2. This CDR3 is built from 15 residues. Per germline, CDR1 MNHNY and CDR2 SVGAGI (reference sequence). The V segment lost 4 bases and the J segment 1 base; nucleotides outside the gene matches: 7. The CDR3 spells CASSSFAGVSYEQYF. CDR3 in DNA: TGTGCCAGCAGTTCGTTCGCGGGAGTATCCTACGAGCAGTACTTC.

The rearrangement uses TRBV15 and TRBJ2-2, with 11 bases aligning to TRBD1. The J segment lost 4 bases and the V segment lost 0 bases, leaving 1 base of the junction unmatched. Germline CDR1 LNHNV, CDR2 YYDKDF (reference sequence). There are 16 residues in the CDR3. Here the CDR3 DNA reads TGTGCCACCAGCAGAGATGGGACAGGGGGCACCGGGGAGCTGTTTTTT. It yields the protein CATSRDGTGGTGELFF.

This clone was counted a single time. CDR3 bases: TGTGCCAGCAGCCATAGTAGCACAGATACGCAGTATTTT. Protein: CASSHSSTDTQYF. V is TRBV9 and J is TRBJ2-3, with D unclear. The CDR3 is 13 residues long. Germline V gene sequence: CDR1 SGDLS, CDR2 YYNGEE. V lost 4 bases, J lost 0 bases, and 6 bases lay in between.

The chain couples TRBV5-1 to TRBJ1-4; no reliable D call. The CDR3 is made up of 15 amino acids. Trimming stripped 7 bases from V and 8 bases from J, with 21 bases between. CDR1 and CDR2 (germline): SGHRS, YFSETQ. CDR3 sequence reads: CASRGGSASREKLFF. The DNA of the CDR3 is TGCGCCAGCCGCGGAGGCTCAGCAAGCCGAGAAAAACTGTTTTTT.

The chain links TRBV29-1 to TRBJ2-3, with 10 positions matching TRBD2. V gave up 4 bases and J gave up 6 bases; unmatched junction bases: 7. CDR3 length equals 14 residues. The germline V gene encodes CDR1 SQVTM and CDR2 ANQGSEA. The CDR3 DNA reads as TGCAGCGTTGCCGGGACTAGCGTTTCGGATACGCAGTATTTT. This encodes CSVAGTSVSDTQYF.

V usage is TRBV19 and J usage is TRBJ2-2; 12 positions agree with TRBD2. CDR1 is LNHDA, CDR2 SQIVND, per germline (reference sequence). Unmatched junction bases numbered 7, after V lost 6 bases and J lost 2 bases. This CDR3 contains 17 residues. CDR3 residues: CASRLGTSGYNTGELFF. The CDR3 DNA is TGTGCCAGTAGATTAGGGACTAGCGGGTACAACACCGGGGAGCTGTTTTTT.

J is TRBJ2-7 and V is TRBV6-6; TRBD1 might be the D (6 bases). CDR3 length equals 16 residues. Trimming cost V 0 bases and J 2 bases, with 14 bases left between them. CDR1 is MNHNY, CDR2 SVGAGI, per germline (reference sequence). This CDR3 reads CASSYSSGVRTYEQYF. The CDR3 coding sequence is TGTGCCAGCAGTTACTCATCAGGGGTCAGGACCTACGAGCAGTACTTC.

The CDR3 bases are TGTGCCAGCAGCCCACCCACCGGGACTCCACGCTACAATGAGCAGTTCTTC. Translating gives CASSPPTGTPRYNEQFF. The rearrangement joins TRBV7-9 to TRBJ2-1; TRBD2 is a possible D gene (6 bases). Looked up from germline, CDR1 is SEHNR and CDR2 is FQNEAQ (reference sequence). This CDR3 is 17 amino acids long. Trimming removed 5 bases at V and 3 bases at J, with 20 bases between.

This clone was recorded once. The chain is built from TRBV7-3 and TRBJ2-7; 8 bases line up with TRBD2. The CDR3 is 14 amino acids. The junction had 2 bases not matched to a gene; V was cut back by 4 bases and J by 0 bases. Germline V CDR1 and CDR2: SGHTA, FQGTGA. CDR3 protein: CASSSGGDSYEQYF. The CDR3 DNA reads as TGTGCCAGCAGCTCGGGAGGGGACTCCTACGAGCAGTACTTC.

This clone was recorded only once. The V call is TRBV10-3, the J call TRBJ1-2; 8 bases fit TRBD1. CDR3 size: 16 residues. V dropped 3 bases and J dropped 8; count of bases not matched to a gene: 14. From germline, CDR1 is ENHRY and CDR2 SYGVKD. The CDR3 DNA follows: TGTGCCATCAGTGACCGCGGGACAGGTGAACCATCGGGCTACACCTTC. Translated, it gives CAISDRGTGEPSGYTF.

The chain has TRBV29-1 and TRBJ2-3, with a tentative D call TRBD2 (5 bases). The CDR3 contains 14 residues. CDR1 is SQVTM and CDR2 is ANQGSEA in the germline V gene. Trimming shortened V by 3 bases and J by 5 bases, and 15 bases separated the two germline ends. The chain's CDR3 is CSVDRSSAGDTQYF. The CDR3 DNA sequence: TGCAGCGTTGATCGGTCCTCGGCGGGAGATACGCAGTATTTT.

The chain uses TRBV2 and TRBJ1-6; D is perhaps TRBD1 (6 bases). In germline, CDR1 is SNHLY, CDR2 FYNNEI. CDR3 size: 15 residues. V shed 6 bases and J shed 10 bases, with 19 bases lying between them. The CDR3 loop reads CASRNSHVGGSPLHF. In DNA, the CDR3 is TGTGCCAGCAGGAACTCCCACGTTGGGGGCTCACCCCTCCACTTT.

About this clone: Distinct nucleotide sequences in the sample also encode this CDR3. The V call is TRBV18, the J call TRBJ2-2, with 7 bases aligning to TRBD1. Trimming took 2 bases from V and 6 from J; bases not matched to a gene: 0. CDR1 is KGHSH and CDR2 is LQKENI in the germline V gene. The CDR3 spans 13 residues. DNA for the CDR3: TGTGCCAGCTCACCAGACAGGGCCGGGGAGCTGTTTTTT. Its protein is CASSPDRAGELFF.